The 5 T cell receptor gamma chains listed next were all sequenced from one sample in a study of gamma-delta chains in newborns, infants, children. TCRdb reprocessed the reads using CATT. The data contain several hundred gamma-chain clones, 35% to 45% of them singletons. The specimen was blood. Receptors originate from a child who was a newborn, infant or young child, either healthy, febrile or measles-vaccinated (not recorded which).

The J gene was reported as TRGJP; the V gene went uncalled. This CDR3 has 15 residues. In DNA, the CDR3 is TGTGCCCTGTGGGATGGAGAGTTGGGCAAAAAAATCAAGGTATTT. It is translated as CALWDGELGKKIKVF.

The chain recombines TRGV9 with TRGJP. Assignment of the J gene here rests on matching the DNA to germline, because TCRdb gives none. The CDR3 covers 16 residues. Germline CDR1 is GITISATS and CDR2 is ISYDGTV (reference sequence). The V and J ends lost 3 bases and 7 bases, in that order; junction bases with no gene match: 6. The CDR3 region has the DNA TGTGCCTTGTGGGAGCCCGGGGAGTTGGGCAAAAAAATCAAGGTATTT. As protein: CALWEPGELGKKIKVF.

In regard to this clone: A much more abundant neighbour one base away suggests this may be a read error. This sample includes further DNA sequences coding for the same CDR3. CDR3 DNA sequence: TGTGCCTTGTGGGAAAAAGAGTTAGGCAAAAAAATCAAGGTATTT. It is translated as CALWEKELGKKIKVF. The chain uses TRGV9 and TRGJP. TCRdb does not report a J gene; here it was assigned by matching the DNA to germline references. The CDR3 runs to 15 residues. Germline CDR1 is GITISATS and CDR2 is ISYDGTV (reference sequence).

By frequency in the sample, this clone is large (0.1 to 1%). The same CDR3 is also encoded by other DNA sequences in this sample. The J gene is TRGJ1 or TRGJ2, the V gene TRGV9. Because TCRdb records no J gene, it was assigned here through a match of the DNA to germline. The CDR3 loop spans 11 amino acids. Germline V gives CDR1 GITISATS, CDR2 ISYDGTV (reference sequence). Trimming cost V 0 bases and J 12 bases; bases outside gene matches: 5. DNA for the CDR3: TGTGCCTTGTGGGAGGTGCAGGTGAAACTCTTT. The encoded protein is CALWEVQVKLF.

Regarding this clone: This sequence may be a read error, since a much larger clone differs from it by one base. The same CDR3 can be traced to other DNA sequences in this sample. The chain is built from TRGV9 and TRGJP. The J gene comes from matching the DNA to germline here; TCRdb lacks it. In germline, CDR1 is GITISATS, CDR2 ISYDGTV (reference sequence). There are 15 residues in the CDR3. V shed 4 bases, J shed 5 bases, and the junction held 2 bases outside the gene matches. CDR3 residues: CALWEEELGKKIKVF. Here the CDR3 DNA reads TGTGCCTTGTGGGAAGAAGAGTTGGGCAAAAAAATCAAGGTATTT.